These 27 T cell receptor beta chains were sequenced from one sample in a study of shared clonotypes between healthy human individuals. Some clones are missing from TCRdb's copy, which holds only in-frame ones; the method was immunoSEQ multiplex PCR. This sample has over a million clones, with approximately 98.5% found just once. Sequencing was performed on naive CD4+ T cells sorted from blood. Sample subset: CD45RA+ positively selected. The receptors originated from a man aged 25-45 years in good health.

The rearrangement joins TRBV7-2 to TRBJ2-1; TRBD1 matches at 7 bases. CDR1 is SGHTA, CDR2 FQGNSA, per germline. There are 14 residues in the CDR3. Trimming removed 5 bases from V and 8 bases from J; junction bases left unmatched: 9. The CDR3 DNA follows: TGTGCCAGCAGCCCGACCCGACAGGGCTATGAGCAGTTCTTC. It is translated as CASSPTRQGYEQFF.

The chain links TRBV4-1 to TRBJ2-1; TRBD2 agrees at 9 bases. V lost 0 bases to trimming and J lost 3 bases; unmatched junction nucleotides: 9. The CDR3 contains 18 residues. Germline V CDR1 and CDR2: MGHRA, YSYEKL. The CDR3 spells CASSQDPSASGIYNEQFF. The CDR3 nucleotides read TGCGCCAGCAGCCAAGATCCATCAGCTAGCGGGATCTACAATGAGCAGTTCTTC.

The genes are TRBV29-1 and TRBJ2-7; D unclear. V gave up 7 bases and J gave up 0 bases, with 16 bases separating them. The CDR3 loop spans 14 amino acids. Germline V lookup: CDR1 SQVTM, CDR2 ANQGSEA. As DNA, the CDR3 is TGCAGCGCAGTAACATACCTTAGCTCCTACGAGCAGTACTTC. Protein: CSAVTYLSSYEQYF.

The gene calls are TRBV7-8 and TRBJ2-7; a weak D match, TRBD1 (5 bases). Germline assignment: CDR1 SGHVS and CDR2 FQNEAQ. This CDR3 comprises 17 residues. Trimming removed 3 bases from V and 5 bases from J, with 23 bases in between. The CDR3 here is CASSFPKAGQSRDEQYF. The CDR3 region has the DNA TGTGCCAGCAGCTTCCCTAAGGCCGGACAAAGCCGAGACGAGCAGTACTTC.

The chain employs TRBV7-2 and TRBJ2-7, with a possible D match to TRBD2 (6 bases). CDR1 SGHTA and CDR2 FQGNSA come from the germline V gene. V lost 3 bases to trimming and J lost 2 bases, with 11 bases between them. The CDR3 is 14 residues long. Written as DNA, the CDR3 is TGTGCCAGCAGCTTCGGGGGAGACACCTACGAGCAGTACTTC. Its protein is CASSFGGDTYEQYF.

The V call is TRBV29-1, the J call TRBJ2-3, with D unclear. Trimming stripped 4 bases from V and 4 bases from J, with 15 bases between. The CDR3 extends over 14 amino acids. The germline V gene encodes CDR1 SQVTM and CDR2 ANQGSEA. The CDR3 here is CSVGQLRLADTQYF. In DNA, the CDR3 is TGCAGCGTTGGCCAGCTCCGGCTGGCAGATACGCAGTATTTT.

The V call is TRBV7-8, the J call TRBJ2-7; 10 bases match TRBD1. The germline gives CDR1 SGHVS, CDR2 FQNEAQ. J gave up 6 bases and V 8 bases, and 7 bases lay outside the gene matches. The CDR3 covers 13 residues. The chain's CDR3 is CASSTGTGAEQYF. CDR3 coding DNA: TGTGCCAGCTCGACCGGGACAGGGGCCGAGCAGTACTTC.

V usage is TRBV18 and J usage is TRBJ2-3; TRBD1 aligns across 8 bases. Germline V CDR1 and CDR2: KGHSH, LQKENI. J was trimmed by 14 bases and V by 3 bases; bases with no gene match: 10. CDR3 length: 13 residues. The CDR3 sequence: CASSPNNRGSAYF. CDR3 nucleotides: TGTGCCAGCTCACCCAATAACAGGGGGAGTGCGTATTTT.

The V and J genes are TRBV19 and TRBJ2-7; D is uncertain. Trimming removed 5 bases at V and 0 bases at J, with 11 bases between. Looked up from germline, CDR1 is LNHDA and CDR2 is SQIVND (reference sequence). This CDR3 contains 14 residues. The CDR3 loop reads CASSQRTGSYEQYF. The CDR3 DNA sequence: TGTGCCAGTAGTCAAAGGACGGGCTCCTACGAGCAGTACTTC.

This chain connects TRBV28 to TRBJ2-5, with unresolved D. The CDR3 is 12 residues long. In germline, CDR1 is MDHEN, CDR2 SYDVKM. V gave up 6 bases and J gave up 7 bases, with 12 bases separating them. The CDR3 DNA follows: TGTGCCAGCAGCCCTTGGCCCATGACCCAGTACTTC. Translating it yields CASSPWPMTQYF.

Concerning this clone itself: Germline is not matched at one junction end, which may reflect a read error. This chain uses TRBV7-9 with TRBJ2-5, with D possibly being TRBD2 (5 bases). CDR1 is SEHNR and CDR2 is FQNEAQ in the germline V gene (reference sequence). The CDR3 consists of 8 residues. The CDR3 DNA is TGTGCCAGCAGCCCGACTAACTTC. Its translation: CASSPTNF.

This chain joins TRBV11-2 and TRBJ2-3, with 9 bases lining up with TRBD2. V was pared by 3 bases and J by 4 bases, with 8 bases of the junction left unmatched. In germline, CDR1 is SGHAT, CDR2 FQNNGV. The CDR3 sequence is 16 residues long. The CDR3 reads CASSFRGGRAADTQYF. Here the CDR3 DNA reads TGTGCCAGCAGCTTTAGAGGCGGGAGGGCCGCAGATACGCAGTATTTT.

This clone appeared once. The chain recombines TRBV7-2 with TRBJ2-7; TRBD2 matches at 16 bases. The CDR3 length is 16 residues. With 1 base clipped from V and 11 bases from J, the junction kept 8 bases outside the gene matches. Germline V gene sequence: CDR1 SGHTA, CDR2 FQGNSA. The CDR3 nucleotides are TGTGCCAGCAGCTTAGGGGGACTAGCGGGAGGGCCTTCCGAGTACTTC. Translation gives CASSLGGLAGGPSEYF.

This clone was found once. Other DNA sequences of this sample code for an identical CDR3. The chain combines TRBV5-1 with TRBJ2-3; a weak D match, TRBD1 (6 bases). V shed 5 bases and J shed 2 bases, with 9 bases lying between them. Germline V gene data show CDR1 as SGHRS and CDR2 as YFSETQ. This CDR3 region has 13 residues. The chain's CDR3 is CASSGGDTDTQYF. CDR3 bases: TGCGCCAGCAGTGGGGGCGACACAGATACGCAGTATTTT.

The chain couples TRBV6-5 to TRBJ2-5, with a possible D match to TRBD1 (5 bases). Trimming shortened V by 2 bases and J by 3 bases, and 7 bases separated the two germline ends. Germline assignment: CDR1 MNHEY and CDR2 SVGAGI. The CDR3 covers 13 residues. The CDR3 here is CASSYRGKETQYF. In nucleotides, the CDR3 is TGTGCCAGCAGTTACAGGGGAAAAGAGACCCAGTACTTC.

The chain has TRBV4-3 and TRBJ2-7; 9 bases line up with TRBD2. Germline loops: CDR1 LGHNA, CDR2 YSLEER. The ends lost 0 bases at V and 0 bases at J; junction bases unmatched: 9. The CDR3 extends over 18 amino acids. The CDR3 spells CASSQDGGAGGSSYEQYF. DNA of the CDR3: TGCGCCAGCAGCCAAGATGGGGGAGCGGGAGGATCCTCCTACGAGCAGTACTTC.

The rearrangement links TRBV5-4 to TRBJ2-7; D might be TRBD1 (5 bases). V lost 2 bases to trimming and J lost 6 bases, with 12 bases between them. Germline CDR1 SGHNT, CDR2 YYREEE (reference sequence). The CDR3 totals 13 residues. As DNA, the CDR3 is TGTGCCAGCAGCTTTGCCAGGGATGGCGAGCAGTACTTC. Amino acids: CASSFARDGEQYF. Filled out from reference TRBV5-4 and TRBJ2-7, the complete variable domain reads ETGVTQSPTHLIKTRGQQVTLRCSSQSGHNTVSWYQQALGQGPQFIFQYYREEENGRGNFPPRFSGLQFPNYSSELNVNALELDDSALYLCASSFARDGEQYFGPGTRLTVT.

This chain joins TRBV5-1 and TRBJ1-3, with no clear D. CDR3 size: 13 residues. CDR1 is SGHRS and CDR2 is YFSETQ in the germline V gene. V was clipped by 7 bases and J by 0 bases, with 8 bases between them. The DNA of the CDR3 is TGCGCCAGCGGTCCCGCCTCTGGAAACACCATATATTTT. It codes for CASGPASGNTIYF.

As concerns this clone: The same CDR3 can be traced to other DNA sequences in this sample. The J gene is TRBJ2-5, the V gene TRBV19; no reliable D call. Looked up from germline, CDR1 is LNHDA and CDR2 is SQIVND (reference sequence). The CDR3 runs 11 residues. V lost 7 bases and J lost 2, with 5 bases in between. This CDR3 is CASKGQETQYF. CDR3 nucleotides: TGTGCCAGTAAGGGACAAGAGACCCAGTACTTC.

The chain couples TRBV15 to TRBJ2-1; no firm D call. V gave up 4 bases and J gave up 8 bases, with 12 bases separating them. Germline V gene lookup returns CDR1 LNHNV and CDR2 YYDKDF (reference sequence). The CDR3 has 13 residues. The CDR3 region has the DNA TGTGCCACCAGCAAGGTAGGGTCGGATGAGCAGTTCTTC. This encodes CATSKVGSDEQFF. Together with reference TRBV15 and TRBJ2-1, the CDR3 gives the full variable domain: DAMVIQNPRYQVTQFGKPVTLSCSQTLNHNVMYWYQQKSSQAPKLLFHYYDKDFNNEADTPDNFQSRRPNTSFCFLDIRSPGLGDTAMYLCATSKVGSDEQFFGPGTRLTVL.

The CDR3 here is CASSALSNTGELFF. CDR3 nucleotides: TGCGCCAGCAGCGCTCTTTCTAACACCGGGGAGCTGTTTTTT. The rearrangement joins TRBV4-3 to TRBJ2-2; unclear D gene. The CDR3 runs 14 residues. Germline V lookup: CDR1 LGHNA, CDR2 YSLEER. V shed 5 bases and J shed 2 bases, with 9 bases lying between them.

The chain is built from TRBV28 and TRBJ1-5; 8 nucleotides match TRBD1. The length of the CDR3 is 21 residues. CDR1 and CDR2 (germline): MDHEN, SYDVKM. Germline trimming cut 3 bases from V and 2 bases from J; bases unmatched to any gene: 21. The CDR3 here is CASSFDYFRDRKVKGNQPQHF. As DNA, the CDR3 is TGTGCCAGCAGTTTCGACTATTTCCGGGACAGGAAGGTAAAGGGCAATCAGCCCCAGCATTTT.

Written as DNA, the CDR3 is TGCGCCAGCCGACGAGGACCAAGGGCCCTTTCAAGATACCAAGATACGCAGTATTTT. This sequence encodes CASRRGPRALSRYQDTQYF. The chain carries TRBV5-1 and TRBJ2-3; no clear D. V lost 7 bases and J lost 5, with 32 bases in between. The CDR3 covers 19 residues. Germline V gene lookup returns CDR1 SGHRS and CDR2 YFSETQ.

As regards this clone: The sample contains more than one DNA sequence encoding this CDR3. This chain links TRBV29-1 with TRBJ2-5, with D hard to call. Germline V gene data show CDR1 as SQVTM and CDR2 as ANQGSEA. The CDR3 totals 13 residues. The V end was cut by 3 bases, the J end by 2 bases, with 10 bases between. In DNA, the CDR3 is TGCAGCGTTGAGCGGACGGATCAAGAGACCCAGTACTTC. It encodes CSVERTDQETQYF.

This chain uses TRBV7-9 with TRBJ1-4; D gene ambiguous. The CDR3 covers 15 residues. Looked up from germline, CDR1 is SEHNR and CDR2 is FQNEAQ (reference sequence). The V end lost 3 bases, the J end lost 7 bases, and 15 bases lay between the germline ends. The CDR3 sequence is CASSLFEGGPEKLFF. DNA of the CDR3: TGTGCCAGCAGCTTGTTTGAGGGTGGTCCTGAAAAACTGTTTTTT.

This sequence joins TRBV7-3 and TRBJ2-1; D is possibly TRBD2 (5 bases). The CDR3 consists of 15 residues. Trimming left V 5 bases short and J 0 bases short, with 11 bases between. CDR1 and CDR2 (germline): SGHTA, FQGTGA. CDR3 nucleotide sequence: TGTGCCAGCAGCGTTAGTGGGAGCTCCTACAATGAGCAGTTCTTC. It encodes CASSVSGSSYNEQFF.

The chain links TRBV7-2 to TRBJ2-3; 7 bases align to TRBD2. The J segment lost 0 bases and the V segment lost 1 base, leaving 13 bases of the junction unmatched. CDR1 SGHTA and CDR2 FQGNSA come from the germline V gene. CDR3 length: 19 amino acids. The CDR3 nucleotides read TGTGCCAGCAGCTTAGTCTCCGTCGGCGGGAGCCTTAGCACAGATACGCAGTATTTT. Protein product: CASSLVSVGGSLSTDTQYF.